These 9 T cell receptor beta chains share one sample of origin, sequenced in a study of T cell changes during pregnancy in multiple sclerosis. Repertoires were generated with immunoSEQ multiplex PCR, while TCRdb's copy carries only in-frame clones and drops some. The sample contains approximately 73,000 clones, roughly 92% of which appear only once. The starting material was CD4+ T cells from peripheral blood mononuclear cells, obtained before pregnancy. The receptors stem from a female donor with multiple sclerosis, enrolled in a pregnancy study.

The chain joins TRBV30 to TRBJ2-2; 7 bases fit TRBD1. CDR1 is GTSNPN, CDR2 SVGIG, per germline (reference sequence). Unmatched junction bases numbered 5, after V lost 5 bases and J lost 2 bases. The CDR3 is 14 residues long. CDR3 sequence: CAWSRQGNTGELFF. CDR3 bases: TGTGCCTGGTCCCGACAGGGAAACACCGGGGAGCTGTTTTTT.

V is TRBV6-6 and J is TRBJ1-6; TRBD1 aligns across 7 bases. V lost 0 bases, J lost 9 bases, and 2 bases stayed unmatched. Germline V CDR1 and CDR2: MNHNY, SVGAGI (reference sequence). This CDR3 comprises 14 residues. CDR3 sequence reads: CASSYSGGGSPLHF. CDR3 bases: TGTGCCAGCAGTTACTCAGGGGGCGGTTCACCCCTCCACTTT.

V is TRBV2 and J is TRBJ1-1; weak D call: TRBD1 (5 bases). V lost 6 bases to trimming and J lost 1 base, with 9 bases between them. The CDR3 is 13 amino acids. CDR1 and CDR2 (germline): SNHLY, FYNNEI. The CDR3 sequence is CASRETENTEAFF. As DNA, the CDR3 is TGTGCCAGCAGGGAGACAGAGAACACTGAAGCTTTCTTT.

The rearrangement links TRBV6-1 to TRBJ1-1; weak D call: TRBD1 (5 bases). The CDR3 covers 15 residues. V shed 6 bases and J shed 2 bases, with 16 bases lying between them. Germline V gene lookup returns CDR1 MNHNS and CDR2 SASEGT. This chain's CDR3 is CASRSGEAGNTEAFF. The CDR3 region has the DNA TGTGCCAGCAGGTCGGGGGAGGCGGGTAACACTGAAGCTTTCTTT.

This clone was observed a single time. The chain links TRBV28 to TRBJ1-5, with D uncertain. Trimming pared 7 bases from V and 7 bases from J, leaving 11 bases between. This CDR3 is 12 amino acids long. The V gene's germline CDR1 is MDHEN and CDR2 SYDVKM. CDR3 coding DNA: TGTGCCAGCACCGTGGGAGACCAGCCCCAGCATTTT. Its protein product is CASTVGDQPQHF.

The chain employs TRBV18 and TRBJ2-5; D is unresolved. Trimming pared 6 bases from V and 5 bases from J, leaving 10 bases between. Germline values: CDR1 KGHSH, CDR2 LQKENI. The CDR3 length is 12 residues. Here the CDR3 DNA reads TGTGCCAGCTCGCGGTATAGCGAGACCCAGTACTTC. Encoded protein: CASSRYSETQYF.

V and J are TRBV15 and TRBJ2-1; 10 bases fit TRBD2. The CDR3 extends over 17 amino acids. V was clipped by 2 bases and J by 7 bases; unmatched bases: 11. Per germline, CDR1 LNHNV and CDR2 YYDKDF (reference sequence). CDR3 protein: CATSRPTASGSRNEQFF. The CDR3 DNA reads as TGTGCCACCAGCAGACCTACAGCTAGCGGGAGTCGGAATGAGCAGTTCTTC. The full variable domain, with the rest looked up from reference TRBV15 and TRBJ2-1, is DAMVIQNPRYQVTQFGKPVTLSCSQTLNHNVMYWYQQKSSQAPKLLFHYYDKDFNNEADTPDNFQSRRPNTSFCFLDIRSPGLGDTAMYLCATSRPTASGSRNEQFFGPGTRLTVL.

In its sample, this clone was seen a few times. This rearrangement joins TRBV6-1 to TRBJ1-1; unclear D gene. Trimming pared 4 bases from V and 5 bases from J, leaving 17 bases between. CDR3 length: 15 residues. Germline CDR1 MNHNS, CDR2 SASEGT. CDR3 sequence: CASSVSKNSRTEAFF. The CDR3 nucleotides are TGTGCCAGCAGTGTATCAAAGAATTCCCGGACTGAAGCTTTCTTT.

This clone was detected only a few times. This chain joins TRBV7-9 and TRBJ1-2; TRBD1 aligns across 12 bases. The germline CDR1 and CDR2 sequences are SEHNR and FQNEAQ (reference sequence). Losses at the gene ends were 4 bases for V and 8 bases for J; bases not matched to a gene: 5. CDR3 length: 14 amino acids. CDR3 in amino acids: CASSSGQGAGGYTF. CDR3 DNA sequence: TGTGCCAGCAGCTCGGGACAGGGGGCCGGAGGCTACACCTTC.